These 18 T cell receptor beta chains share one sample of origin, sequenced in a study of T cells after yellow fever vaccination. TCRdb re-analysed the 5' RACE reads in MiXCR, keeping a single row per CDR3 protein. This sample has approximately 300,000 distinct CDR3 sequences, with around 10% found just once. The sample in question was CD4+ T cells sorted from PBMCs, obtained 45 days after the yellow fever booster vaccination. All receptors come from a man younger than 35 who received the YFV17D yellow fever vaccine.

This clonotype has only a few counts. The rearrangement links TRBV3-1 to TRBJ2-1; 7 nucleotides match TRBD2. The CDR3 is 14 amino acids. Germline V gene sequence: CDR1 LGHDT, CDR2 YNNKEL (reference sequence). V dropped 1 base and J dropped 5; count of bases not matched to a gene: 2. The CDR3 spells CASSQGTRNNEQFF. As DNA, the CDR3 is TGTGCCAGCAGCCAAGGGACTAGGAACAATGAGCAGTTCTTC.

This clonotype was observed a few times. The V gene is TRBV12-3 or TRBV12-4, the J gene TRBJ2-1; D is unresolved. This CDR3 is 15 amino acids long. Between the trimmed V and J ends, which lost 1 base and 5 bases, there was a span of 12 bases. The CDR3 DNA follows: TGTGCCAGCAGTTTAGGATGGCAAAACCACAATGAGCAGTTCTTC. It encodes CASSLGWQNHNEQFF.

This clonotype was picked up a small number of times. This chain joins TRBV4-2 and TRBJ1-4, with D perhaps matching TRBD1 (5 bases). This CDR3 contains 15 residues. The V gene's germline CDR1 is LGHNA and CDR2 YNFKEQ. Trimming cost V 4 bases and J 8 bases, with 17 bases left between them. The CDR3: CASSPTTAGKEKLFF. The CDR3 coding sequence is TGTGCCAGCAGCCCCACGACGGCAGGGAAGGAAAAACTGTTTTTT.

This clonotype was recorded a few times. CDR3 in DNA: TGTGCCAGCAGGCCCGCCGGGACAGGGGGTTTCGATGAGCAGTTCTTC. Protein product: CASRPAGTGGFDEQFF. The chain has TRBV12-3 or TRBV12-4 and TRBJ2-1, with TRBD1 identical over 11 bases. This CDR3 is 16 amino acids long. Germline trimming cut 6 bases from V and 8 bases from J; bases unmatched to any gene: 12.

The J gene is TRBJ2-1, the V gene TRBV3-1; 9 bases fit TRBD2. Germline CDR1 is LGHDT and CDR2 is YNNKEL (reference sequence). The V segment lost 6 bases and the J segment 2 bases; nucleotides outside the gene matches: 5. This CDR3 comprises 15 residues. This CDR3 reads CASRPSGVAYNEQFF. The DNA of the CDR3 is TGTGCCAGCAGACCTAGCGGGGTCGCCTACAATGAGCAGTTCTTC.

CDR3 amino acids: CASAALTSGRNEQFF. CDR3 coding DNA: TGTGCCAGCGCCGCCCTGACTAGCGGGAGAAATGAGCAGTTCTTC. The rearrangement joins TRBV7-9 to TRBJ2-1; 12 nucleotides match TRBD2. The CDR3 consists of 15 residues. The ends lost 8 bases at V and 7 bases at J; junction bases unmatched: 9. CDR1 SEHNR and CDR2 FQNEAQ come from the germline V gene (reference sequence).

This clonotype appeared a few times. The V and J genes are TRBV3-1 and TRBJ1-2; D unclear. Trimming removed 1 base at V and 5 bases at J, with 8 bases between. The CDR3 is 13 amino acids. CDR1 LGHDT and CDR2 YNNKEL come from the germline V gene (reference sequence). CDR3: CASSQVNSYGYTF. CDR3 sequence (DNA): TGTGCCAGCAGCCAAGTGAACAGTTATGGCTACACCTTC.

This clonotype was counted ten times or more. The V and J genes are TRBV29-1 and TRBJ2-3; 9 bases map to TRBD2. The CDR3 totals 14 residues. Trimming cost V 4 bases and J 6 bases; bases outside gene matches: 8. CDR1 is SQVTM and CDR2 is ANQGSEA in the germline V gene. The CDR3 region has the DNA TGCAGCGTTGCTTTTAGCGGGGGAACGGATACGCAGTATTTT. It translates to CSVAFSGGTDTQYF.

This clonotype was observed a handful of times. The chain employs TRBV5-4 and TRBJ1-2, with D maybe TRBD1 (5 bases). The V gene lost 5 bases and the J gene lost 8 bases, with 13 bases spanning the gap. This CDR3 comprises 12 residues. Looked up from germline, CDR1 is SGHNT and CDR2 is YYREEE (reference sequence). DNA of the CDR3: TGTGCCAGCAGACGAGGGACGAAAGGCTACACCTTC. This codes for CASRRGTKGYTF.

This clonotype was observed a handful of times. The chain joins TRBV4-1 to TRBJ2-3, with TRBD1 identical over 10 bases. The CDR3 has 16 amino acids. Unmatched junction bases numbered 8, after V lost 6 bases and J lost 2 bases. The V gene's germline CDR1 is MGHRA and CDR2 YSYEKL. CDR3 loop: CASRFGTGEDTDTQYF. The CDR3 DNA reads TGCGCCAGCAGATTCGGGACAGGGGAAGACACAGATACGCAGTATTTT.

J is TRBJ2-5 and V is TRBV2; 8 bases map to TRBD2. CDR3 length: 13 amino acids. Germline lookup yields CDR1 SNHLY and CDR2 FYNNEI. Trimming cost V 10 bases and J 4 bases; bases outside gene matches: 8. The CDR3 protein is CATTGGNGETQYF. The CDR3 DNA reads TGTGCCACAACGGGGGGGAATGGAGAGACCCAGTACTTC.

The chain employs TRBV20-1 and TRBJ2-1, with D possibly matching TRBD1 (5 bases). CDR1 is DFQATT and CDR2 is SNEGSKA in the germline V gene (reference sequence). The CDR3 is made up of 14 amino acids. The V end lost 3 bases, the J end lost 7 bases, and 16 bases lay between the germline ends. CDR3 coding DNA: TGCAGTGCTAGGGGCCAAGGGGTTCGGAATGAGCAGTTCTTC. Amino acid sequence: CSARGQGVRNEQFF.

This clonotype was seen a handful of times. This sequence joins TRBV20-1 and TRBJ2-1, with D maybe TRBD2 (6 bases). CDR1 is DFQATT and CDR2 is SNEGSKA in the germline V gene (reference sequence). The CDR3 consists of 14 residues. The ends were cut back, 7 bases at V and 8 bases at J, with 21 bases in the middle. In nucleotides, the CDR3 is TGCAGTGGGCGGGGTGAGGGAACCGCGGATGAGCAGTTCTTC. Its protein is CSGRGEGTADEQFF.

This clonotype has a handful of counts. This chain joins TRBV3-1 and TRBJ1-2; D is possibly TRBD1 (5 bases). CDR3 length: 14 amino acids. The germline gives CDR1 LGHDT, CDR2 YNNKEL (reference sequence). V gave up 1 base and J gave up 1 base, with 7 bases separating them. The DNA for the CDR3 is TGTGCCAGCAGCCAAGCGGGGGGTAACTATGGCTACACCTTC. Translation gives CASSQAGGNYGYTF. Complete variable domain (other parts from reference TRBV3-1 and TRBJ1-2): DTAVSQTPKYLVTQMGNDKSIKCEQNLGHDTMYWYKQDSKKFLKIMFSYNNKELIINETVPNRFSPKSPDKAHLNLHINSLELGDSAVYFCASSQAGGNYGYTFGSGTRLTVV.

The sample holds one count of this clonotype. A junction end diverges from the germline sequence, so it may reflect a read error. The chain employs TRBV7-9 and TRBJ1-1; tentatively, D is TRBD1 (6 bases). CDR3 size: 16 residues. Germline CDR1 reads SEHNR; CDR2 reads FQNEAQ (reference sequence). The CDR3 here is CASSPGGGQRITEALF. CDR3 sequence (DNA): TGTGCCAGCAGCCCAGGAGGGGGGCAGAGAATCACTGAAGCTTTATTT.

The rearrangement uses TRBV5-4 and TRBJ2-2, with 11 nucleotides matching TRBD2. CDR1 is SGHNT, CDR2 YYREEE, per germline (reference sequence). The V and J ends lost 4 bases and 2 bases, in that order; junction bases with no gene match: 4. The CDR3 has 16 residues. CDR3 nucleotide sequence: TGTGCCAGCAGCCAACTAGCGGGGGATAACACCGGGGAGCTGTTTTTT. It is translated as CASSQLAGDNTGELFF.

DNA for the CDR3: TGTGCCAGCAGCCGCAGACTAGCGGGGGGCCGAGAAGATACGCAGTATTTT. Translated, it gives CASSRRLAGGREDTQYF. The rearrangement uses TRBV6-2 or TRBV6-3 and TRBJ2-3, with 13 bases that match TRBD2. Germline V gene lookup returns CDR1 MNHEY and CDR2 SVGEGT. The CDR3 loop spans 17 amino acids. Trimming removed 6 bases from V and 5 bases from J; junction bases left unmatched: 11.

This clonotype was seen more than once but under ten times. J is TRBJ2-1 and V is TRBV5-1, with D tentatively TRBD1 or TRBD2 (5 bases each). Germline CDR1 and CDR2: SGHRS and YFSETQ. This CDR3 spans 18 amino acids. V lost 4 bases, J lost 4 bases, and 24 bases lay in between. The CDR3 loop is CASSRVPGSGRLYNEQFF. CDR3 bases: TGCGCCAGCAGCCGGGTACCGGGGTCGGGGCGCCTTTACAATGAGCAGTTCTTC.